The entry that follows covers one TCR beta chain sequence. The PCR employed 60 Vbeta primers together with 13 Jbeta primers. Generated by immunoSEQ multiplex PCR, the TCRdb table keeps only in-frame clones and is missing some. Of more than 80,000 clones listed, roughly 77% are singletons. This specimen belongs to a study of cytomegalovirus exposure and HLA in healthy donors. Study context: The Caucasian-associated ancestry cluster contained 65% to 85% of the approximately 430 genotyped donors.

Among the donors, all were healthy bone marrow donors. The sequence came from a man aged 40-50 years in good health and CMV-seronegative. Sequencing was carried out using PBMCs.

The CDR3 protein is CASSKGQGAGETQYF. In DNA form, the CDR3 reads TGTGCCAGTAGTAAGGGACAGGGGGCTGGGGAGACCCAGTACTTC. The chain combines TRBV19 with TRBJ2-5; TRBD1 aligns across 12 bases. The CDR3 extends over 15 amino acids. CDR1 is LNHDA, CDR2 SQIVND, per germline (reference sequence). J lost 5 bases, V lost 4 bases, and 5 bases had no gene match.